A single sample gave rise to the 21 T cell receptor beta chains below, sequenced in a study of blood T cell repertoires in COVID-19. Profiling relied on immunoSEQ multiplex PCR, and the TCRdb table lists in-frame clones only, not all of them. Of around 250,000 clones in the sample, 65% to 85% were seen once. Specimen: PBMCs or T cells enriched from blood (not recorded which). The receptors were gathered from a man aged 50-59 years who had recovered from COVID-19.

This chain joins TRBV25-1 and TRBJ2-7; D is possibly TRBD1 (5 bases). Per germline, CDR1 MGHDK and CDR2 SYGVNS. The CDR3 spans 15 residues. V was shortened by 3 bases and J by 3 bases, with 15 bases between the two germline ends. DNA of the CDR3: TGTGCCAGCAGTGACTTATCGACGCAGGGCTACGAGCAGTACTTC. It yields the protein CASSDLSTQGYEQYF.

The chain links TRBV30 to TRBJ1-1; 10 bases fit TRBD1. Germline assignment: CDR1 GTSNPN and CDR2 SVGIG (reference sequence). CDR3 length: 16 residues. V was clipped by 3 bases and J by 10 bases; unmatched bases: 17. Written as DNA, the CDR3 is TGTGCCTGGAGAGGGATCGGACAGGGGGAAAATGGGGTAGCTTTCTTT. This gives the protein CAWRGIGQGENGVAFF.

The gene calls are TRBV27 and TRBJ2-7; tentatively, D is TRBD1 (5 bases). The CDR3 has 14 amino acids. Trimming shortened V by 0 bases and J by 3 bases, and 9 bases separated the two germline ends. Germline CDR1 MNHEY, CDR2 SMNVEV (reference sequence). CDR3 in amino acids: CASSLSFRVYEQYF. As DNA, the CDR3 is TGTGCCAGCAGTTTATCGTTCAGGGTCTACGAGCAGTACTTC.

The rearrangement uses TRBV3-1 (or the pseudogene TRBV3-2) and TRBJ2-3; the D gene is possibly TRBD1 (6 bases). CDR1 LGHDT and CDR2 YNNKEL come from the germline V gene (reference sequence). Trimming removed 2 bases at V and 6 bases at J, with 6 bases between. The CDR3 is made up of 12 amino acids. The CDR3 region has the DNA TGTGCCAGCAGCCAAAGGGGGGATACGCAGTATTTT. It encodes CASSQRGDTQYF.

V gene TRBV19 combines with J gene TRBJ2-6; TRBD1 matches at 11 bases. The trim removed 6 bases at V and 4 bases at J, leaving 5 bases unmatched. The CDR3 is made up of 16 amino acids. Germline loops: CDR1 LNHDA, CDR2 SQIVND (reference sequence). This chain's CDR3 is CASSRDRGSGANVLTF. The CDR3 DNA reads TGTGCCAGTAGCAGGGACAGGGGGTCCGGGGCCAACGTCCTGACTTTC. The full variable domain, with the rest looked up from reference TRBV19 and TRBJ2-6, is DGGITQSPKYLFRKEGQNVTLSCEQNLNHDAMYWYRQDPGQGLRLIYYSQIVNDFQKGDIAEGYSVSREKKESFPLTVTSAQKNPTAFYLCASSRDRGSGANVLTFGAGSRLTVL.

The CDR3 here is CASSSLGGNTEAFF. Written as DNA, the CDR3 is TGTGCCAGCAGCTCCCTGGGGGGTAACACTGAAGCTTTCTTT. The chain is built from TRBV7-8 and TRBJ1-1; D may be TRBD1 (5 bases). Germline V CDR1 and CDR2: SGHVS, FQNEAQ. This CDR3 comprises 14 residues. V was pared by 4 bases and J by 2 bases, with 11 bases between.

This clone has only a few counts. The chain joins TRBV5-1 to TRBJ1-4; the D gene is possibly TRBD1 (5 bases). The V end lost 1 base, the J end lost 12 bases, and 10 bases lay between the germline ends. The CDR3 consists of 12 residues. Germline values: CDR1 SGHRS, CDR2 YFSETQ. CDR3 amino acids: CASSLLAGELFF. CDR3 coding DNA: TGCGCCAGCAGCTTGTTGGCGGGGGAACTGTTTTTT. The full variable domain, rest sourced from reference TRBV5-1 and TRBJ1-4, is KAGVTQTPRYLIKTRGQQVTLSCSPISGHRSVSWYQQTPGQGLQFLFEYFSETQRNKGNFPGRFSGRQFSNSRSEMNVSTLELGDSALYLCASSLLAGELFFGSGTQLSVL.

The rearrangement uses TRBV18 and TRBJ1-3, with 7 bases identical to TRBD1. Germline values: CDR1 KGHSH, CDR2 LQKENI. This CDR3 is 17 amino acids long. The V and J ends lost 1 base and 2 bases, in that order; junction bases with no gene match: 8. This CDR3 is CASSPLPPGTAGNTIYF. CDR3 in DNA: TGTGCCAGCTCACCACTCCCACCTGGGACAGCTGGAAACACCATATATTTT.

This clone was found once. V usage is TRBV7-9 and J usage is TRBJ1-4; TRBD1 matches 12 bases. The J segment lost 4 bases and the V segment lost 4 bases, leaving 4 bases of the junction unmatched. Germline V gene data show CDR1 as SEHNR and CDR2 as FQNEAQ (reference sequence). The CDR3 spans 16 residues. The CDR3 region has the DNA TGTGCCAGCAGCTACGGGACAGGGGGCAGTAATGAAAAACTGTTTTTT. Residues: CASSYGTGGSNEKLFF.

The table lists this clone with a count of one. The V and J genes are TRBV6-5 and TRBJ1-5, with D hard to call. The V gene lost 2 bases and the J gene lost 9 bases, with 11 bases spanning the gap. Germline V gene lookup returns CDR1 MNHEY and CDR2 SVGAGI. The CDR3 covers 13 residues. The CDR3 sequence is CASSYGVAGPQHF. CDR3 coding DNA: TGTGCCAGCAGTTACGGCGTAGCGGGGCCCCAGCATTTT.

The gene calls are TRBV18 and TRBJ1-1; TRBD1 agrees at 8 bases. Trimming cost V 3 bases and J 11 bases; bases outside gene matches: 8. From germline, CDR1 is KGHSH and CDR2 LQKENI. The CDR3 sequence is 13 residues long. The CDR3, as DNA: TGTGCCAGCTCACCTGGACAGGGAGGTTGGGCTTTCTTT. It yields the protein CASSPGQGGWAFF.

This clone was found once. This sequence joins TRBV28 and TRBJ1-5, with D maybe TRBD1 (5 bases). This CDR3 has 13 residues. V lost 8 bases and J 4 bases, leaving 12 bases between the germline ends. Germline V gene lookup returns CDR1 MDHEN and CDR2 SYDVKM. The CDR3 nucleotides are TGTGCCAGCCGATCAGGGATAAATCAGCCCCAGCATTTT. Translation gives CASRSGINQPQHF.

This sequence joins TRBV4-1 and TRBJ2-3; D is perhaps TRBD1 (5 bases). The germline gives CDR1 MGHRA, CDR2 YSYEKL. The CDR3 covers 16 residues. Trimming removed 4 bases from V and 1 base from J, with 15 bases in between. Here the CDR3 reads CASSRQGSQGTDTQYF. The CDR3 DNA reads TGCGCCAGCAGCCGGCAGGGATCCCAAGGCACAGATACGCAGTATTTT.

The V and J genes are TRBV10-3 and TRBJ2-3, with 8 bases fitting TRBD1. The CDR3 sequence is 14 residues long. The V gene's germline CDR1 is ENHRY and CDR2 SYGVKD. Trimming removed 6 bases from V and 0 bases from J; junction bases left unmatched: 2. For the CDR3, the DNA is TGTGCCATCAGGACAGGGGACAGCACAGATACGCAGTATTTT. Translation: CAIRTGDSTDTQYF.

The chain carries TRBV15 and TRBJ2-6; D is possibly TRBD2 (6 bases). The germline V and J ends were trimmed by 5 bases and 0 bases, with 8 bases remaining between them. This CDR3 comprises 15 residues. Germline assignment: CDR1 LNHNV and CDR2 YYDKDF (reference sequence). CDR3 sequence: CATSAGHSGANVLTF. The CDR3, as DNA: TGTGCCACCAGCGCGGGGCACTCTGGGGCCAACGTCCTGACTTTC. Drawing the rest from reference TRBV15 and TRBJ2-6, the complete variable domain is DAMVIQNPRYQVTQFGKPVTLSCSQTLNHNVMYWYQQKSSQAPKLLFHYYDKDFNNEADTPDNFQSRRPNTSFCFLDIRSPGLGDTAMYLCATSAGHSGANVLTFGAGSRLTVL.

The chain joins TRBV5-1 to TRBJ1-6; 8 bases are shared with TRBD1. After removal of 4 bases from V and 8 bases from J, the junction contained 5 bases not matched to a gene. This CDR3 region has 14 residues. CDR1 and CDR2 (germline): SGHRS, YFSETQ. DNA of the CDR3: TGCGCCAGCAGCCCTGGACAGGGTGATTCACCCCTCCACTTT. Translation: CASSPGQGDSPLHF.

The chain recombines TRBV2 with TRBJ1-5; 7 nucleotides agree with TRBD1. V trimming: 1 base; J trimming: 1 base; junction bases outside the gene matches: 10. The CDR3 covers 18 residues. Germline V gene data show CDR1 as SNHLY and CDR2 as FYNNEI. The CDR3 sequence is CASSEEGDRQGSNQPQHF. The CDR3 DNA reads as TGTGCCAGCAGTGAAGAGGGGGACAGACAGGGCAGCAATCAGCCCCAGCATTTT.

With regard to this clone: Other DNA sequences in the same sample also yield this CDR3. The chain has TRBV5-1 and TRBJ2-3; D may be TRBD1 (5 bases). The germline V and J ends were trimmed by 0 bases and 0 bases, with 8 bases remaining between them. Germline V gene lookup returns CDR1 SGHRS and CDR2 YFSETQ. This CDR3 has 15 residues. In DNA, the CDR3 is TGCGCCAGCAGCTTGGCTGGGGCAAGCACAGATACGCAGTATTTT. This sequence encodes CASSLAGASTDTQYF.

About this clone itself: One end of the junction does not line up with germline, which may come from a read error. The rearrangement links TRBV7-7 to TRBJ2-3; TRBD2 matches 12 bases. Germline loops: CDR1 SSHAT, CDR2 FNYEAQ (reference sequence). CDR3 length: 17 amino acids. CDR3 nucleotide sequence: TGTGCTAGCAGCTCCCCTAGCGGGGGGGGAGGCACAGATACGCAGTATTTT. Translating gives CASSSPSGGGGTDTQYF. Complete variable domain (other parts from reference TRBV7-7 and TRBJ2-3): GAGVSQSPRYKVTKRGQDVTLRCDPISSHATLYWYQQALGQGPEFLTYFNYEAQPDKSGLPSDRFSAERPEGSISTLTIQRTEQRDSAMYRCASSSPSGGGGTDTQYFGPGTRLTVL.

V is TRBV6-5 and J is TRBJ1-5; no definite D call. Germline values: CDR1 MNHEY, CDR2 SVGAGI. This CDR3 spans 13 amino acids. The V end was cut by 4 bases, the J end by 0 bases, with 4 bases between. CDR3 nucleotide sequence: TGTGCCAGCAGTTCGTATAGCAATCAGCCCCAGCATTTT. It is translated as CASSSYSNQPQHF.

V gene TRBV10-1 combines with J gene TRBJ2-3; 10 bases align to TRBD2. This CDR3 has 15 amino acids. Per germline, CDR1 WNHNN and CDR2 SYGVQD (reference sequence). The V and J ends lost 2 bases and 9 bases, in that order; junction bases with no gene match: 8. The chain's CDR3 is CASSEMASGSGTQYF. The CDR3 coding sequence is TGCGCCAGCAGTGAGATGGCTAGCGGGAGTGGCACGCAGTATTTT.